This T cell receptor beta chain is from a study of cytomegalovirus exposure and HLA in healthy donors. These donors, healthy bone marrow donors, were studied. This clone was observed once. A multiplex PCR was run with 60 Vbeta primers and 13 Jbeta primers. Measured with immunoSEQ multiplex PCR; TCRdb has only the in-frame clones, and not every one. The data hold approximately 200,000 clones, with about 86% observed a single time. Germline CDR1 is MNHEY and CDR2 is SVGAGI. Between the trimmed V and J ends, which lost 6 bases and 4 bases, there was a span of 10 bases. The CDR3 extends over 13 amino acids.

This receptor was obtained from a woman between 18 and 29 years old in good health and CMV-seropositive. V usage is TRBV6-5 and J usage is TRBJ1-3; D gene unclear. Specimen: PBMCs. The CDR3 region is CASSPELGNTIYF. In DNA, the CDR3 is TGTGCCAGCAGCCCGGAGTTAGGAAACACCATATATTTT.